This T cell receptor beta chain was profiled in a study of blood T cell repertoires in COVID-19. TCRdb's table, derived via immunoSEQ multiplex PCR, lists solely in-frame clones and lacks some. The sample yields more than 150,000 clones, 85% to 90% seen once. Germline V gene sequence: CDR1 SGHVS, CDR2 FNYEAQ. There are 14 residues in the CDR3. After removal of 3 bases from V and 10 bases from J, the junction contained 9 bases not matched to a gene. V is TRBV7-6 and J is TRBJ2-7; 10 bases fit TRBD1. The sequenced sample consisted of peripheral blood. The clonotype originates from a man aged 40-50 years with active or convalescent COVID-19. The CDR3 sequence is CASSFSGTGDLQYF. The CDR3 region has the DNA TGTGCCAGCAGCTTCTCCGGGACAGGGGATTTACAGTACTTC.